This T cell receptor (beta chain) is from a study of control samples from healthy donors and cancer patients (dated by TCRdb to the early 2020s). A word on this clone: Its antigen remains unidentified. Per-nucleotide qualities are absent, and no much larger clonotype sits a single base away.

Libraries came from the immunoSEQ multiplex PCR assay. TCRdb took over this immuneACCESS table, retaining in-frame rearrangements with V and J assigned. Such tables are incomplete; in checked studies, under half of the missing clones stem from an unresolved V gene, and the remainder is unexplained. This sample has about 120,000 clones in its table, and 88% of those were observed once. The top ten hold around 2.5% of the sample. Per the germline V gene, SGHRS is the CDR1 and YFSETQ is the CDR2. V ends up 6 bases short and J 7 bases short, with an unmatched junction base count of 8. The CDR3 sequence holds 14 residues, the cysteine and phenylalanine included. The kept DNA is CDR3 alone, 42 bases in frame from the first base.

The source is a woman in her 70s in good health. Source material: blood. This chain is built from TRBV5-1 and TRBJ2-1; 9 nucleotides in the junction match TRBD1. The CDR3 corresponds to CASKLTGGLNEQFF. In nucleotide form, the sequence is TGCGCCAGCAAGTTAACAGGGGGCCTAAATGAGCAGTTCTTC.